One and the same sample provided the 32 T cell receptor beta chains below, sequenced in a study of post-analysis software for immune sequencing data (dated by TCRdb to between 2014 and 2017). Points the paper makes about the study in general: Patients showed significantly higher frequencies than controls for several TRBV segments, among them TRBV5-6, TRBV5-1 and TRBV20-1.

The library was built by means of PCR. Sequencer: Illumina HiSeq 2500. To reduce PCR and sequencing biases, unique molecular identifiers were incorporated into the TCR beta cDNA libraries. Starting from the raw public reads, TCRdb applied fastp trimming at Q25, assembled clones with MiXCR and retained in-frame beta chains. Rows matching on CDR3 protein sequence are summarized as one entry with the most common DNA and genes. The sample has about 620,000 distinct CDR3 sequences on record, around 44% of them singletons. The ten largest account for 1.5% to 2% of the sample. These TCRs are of unknown antigen specificity. Specimen: blood. The receptors were sampled from a girl aged 5-17 years with multiple sclerosis.

The chain has TRBV10-3 and TRBJ1-2, with 8 bases that match TRBD1. This CDR3 is built from 13 residues. The trim removed 8 bases at V and 4 bases at J, leaving 6 bases unmatched. Germline lookup yields CDR1 ENHRY and CDR2 SYGVKD. CDR3 nucleotide sequence: TGTGCCATCGGTCCGGGACAGGCCTATGGCTACACCTTC. Amino acids: CAIGPGQAYGYTF.

This clonotype was observed many times. The CDR3 DNA reads as TGTGCCAGCAGCTTTGACAGCCGCTATGGCTACACCTTC. Translated, it gives CASSFDSRYGYTF. This sequence joins TRBV12-3 or TRBV12-4 and TRBJ1-2; the D gene is possibly TRBD1 (5 bases). The CDR3 covers 13 residues. V was clipped by 6 bases and J by 4 bases, with 12 bases between them.

This chain joins TRBV12-3 or TRBV12-4 and TRBJ2-7; no definite D call. The CDR3 has 13 residues. Trimming left V 4 bases short and J 2 bases short, with 9 bases between. CDR3 amino acids: CASSSRQTYEQYF. In DNA form, the CDR3 reads TGTGCCAGCAGTTCTAGACAAACCTACGAGCAGTACTTC.

The CDR3 DNA follows: TGTGCCAGCAGCGTGAACAGGGGGCAAGAGACCCAGTACTTC. It codes for CASSVNRGQETQYF. The rearrangement uses TRBV7-2 and TRBJ2-5; TRBD1 matches at 8 bases. CDR1 and CDR2 from the germline V gene are SGHTA and FQGNSA. J was trimmed by 2 bases and V by 5 bases; bases with no gene match: 4. The length of the CDR3 is 14 residues.

V usage is TRBV20-1 and J usage is TRBJ2-7; D is possibly TRBD2 (6 bases). Germline loops: CDR1 DFQATT, CDR2 SNEGSKA (reference sequence). CDR3 length: 15 residues. V shed 3 bases and J shed 3 bases, with 18 bases lying between them. CDR3 loop: CSASSVEGIIYEQYF. For the CDR3, the DNA is TGCAGTGCTAGTTCGGTGGAGGGGATCATCTACGAGCAGTACTTC.

This clonotype was picked up a small number of times. V usage is TRBV3-1 and J usage is TRBJ2-3; D possibly corresponds to TRBD1 (6 bases). The CDR3 sequence is 14 residues long. V shed 3 bases and J shed 2 bases, with 9 bases lying between them. Germline V gives CDR1 LGHDT, CDR2 YNNKEL (reference sequence). The CDR3 region has the DNA TGTGCCAGCAGCCACCGGGACAACACAGATACGCAGTATTTT. It specifies CASSHRDNTDTQYF.

The genes are TRBV7-9 and TRBJ2-7; no reliable D call. V lost 2 bases, J lost 4 bases, and 15 bases lay in between. This CDR3 region has 15 residues. Germline V gives CDR1 SEHNR, CDR2 FQNEAQ (reference sequence). The CDR3 nucleotides are TGTGCCAGCAGCTTAATTGCCACCCCGGGTTACGAGCAGTACTTC. Its protein product is CASSLIATPGYEQYF.

In the case of this clonotype: The junction departs from germline at one end; a sequencing error may be responsible. The chain combines TRBV24-1 with TRBJ2-1; D is possibly TRBD1 (6 bases). Germline V gene data show CDR1 as KGHDR and CDR2 as SFDVKD. The CDR3 covers 16 residues. Here the CDR3 reads CATSGRDTRSYNEQFF. The CDR3 DNA sequence: TGTGCCACTAGTGGCCGGGACACCCGCTCCTACAATGAGCAGTTCTTC.

The chain has TRBV12-3 or TRBV12-4 and TRBJ2-7; D uncertain. CDR3 length: 14 amino acids. V was pared by 5 bases and J by 0 bases, with 11 bases between. This chain's CDR3 is CASSPVGPSYEQYF. The CDR3 region has the DNA TGTGCCAGCAGTCCCGTGGGTCCCTCCTACGAGCAGTACTTC.

Regarding this clonotype: A read error is possible here, since a much larger clone lies one base away. The CDR3 DNA sequence: TGTGCCGGCAGGGGGCAGGGAAAAACCGGGGAGCTGTTTTTT. This codes for CAGRGQGKTGELFF. The genes are TRBV4-2 and TRBJ2-2; TRBD1 matches 8 bases. CDR3 size: 14 residues. Germline-derived CDR1 and CDR2 are LGHNA and YNFKEQ.

The chain employs TRBV29-1 and TRBJ2-7, with a weak D call TRBD1 (5 bases). The CDR3 consists of 15 residues. Trimming took 0 bases from V and 0 from J, leaving 12 bases between them. CDR1 is SQVTM and CDR2 is ANQGSEA in the germline V gene. The CDR3 DNA reads as TGCAGCGTTGAAGATCTTCGGCAGGGCTCCTACGAGCAGTACTTC. This codes for CSVEDLRQGSYEQYF.

The chain uses TRBV13 and TRBJ2-7, with TRBD1 matching over 8 bases. The CDR3 contains 16 residues. V lost 1 base to trimming and J lost 5 bases; unmatched junction nucleotides: 10. CDR1 and CDR2 (germline): PRHDT, FYEKMQ (reference sequence). CDR3 sequence reads: CASSLVNTRQGNEQYF. In DNA form, the CDR3 reads TGTGCCAGCAGCTTAGTCAATACTAGACAGGGGAACGAGCAGTACTTC.

This clonotype was recorded a few times. The rearrangement uses TRBV12-3 or TRBV12-4 and TRBJ1-2, with unresolved D. V gave up 1 base and J gave up 4 bases, with 4 bases separating them. This CDR3 has 12 residues. The CDR3 coding sequence is TGTGCCAGCAGTTTAGTTCTCTATGGCTACACCTTC. Translation: CASSLVLYGYTF.

The V call is TRBV20-1, the J call TRBJ2-3; D not certain. Germline-derived CDR1 and CDR2 are DFQATT and SNEGSKA (reference sequence). The CDR3 runs to 12 residues. CDR3 in DNA: TGCAGCGGGCGACCTAGTTTGAATACGCAGTATTTT. It is translated as CSGRPSLNTQYF.

The table lists this clonotype with a few counts. The chain couples TRBV6-5 to TRBJ2-7, with a tentative D call TRBD2 (5 bases). Trimming removed 2 bases at V and 7 bases at J, with 12 bases between. The CDR3 is 13 residues long. Germline CDR1 reads MNHEY; CDR2 reads SVGAGI. In DNA form, the CDR3 reads TGTGCCAGCAGTTACGAGGGAACGGGGGAGCAGTACTTC. Translating it yields CASSYEGTGEQYF.

This rearrangement joins TRBV20-1 to TRBJ2-7; maybe TRBD2 (5 bases). The CDR3 extends over 12 amino acids. The germline V gene has CDR1 DFQATT and CDR2 SNEGSKA (reference sequence). The ends were cut back, 6 bases at V and 10 bases at J, with 19 bases in the middle. The CDR3 DNA is TGCAGTGCCGTACACCCCTCTAGCCCCCAGTACTTC. Translating gives CSAVHPSSPQYF.

The chain carries TRBV30 and TRBJ2-1, with 11 bases fitting TRBD2. V was clipped by 3 bases and J by 7 bases; unmatched bases: 11. Germline CDR1 and CDR2: GTSNPN and SVGIG (reference sequence). The length of the CDR3 is 16 residues. The CDR3 sequence is CAWSYLSGGAFNEQFF. The CDR3 DNA reads as TGTGCCTGGAGCTACCTTAGCGGGGGGGCGTTTAATGAGCAGTTCTTC.

This rearrangement joins TRBV10-3 to TRBJ2-7; TRBD2 aligns across 8 bases. The length of the CDR3 is 12 residues. Germline-derived CDR1 and CDR2 are ENHRY and SYGVKD. In DNA form, the CDR3 reads TGTGTCGCTCGCGGGGGGCCGTCTGAGCAGTACTTC. Protein sequence: CVARGGPSEQYF.

This sequence joins TRBV11-2 and TRBJ2-1; tentative D call: TRBD2 (5 bases). Germline CDR1 reads SGHAT; CDR2 reads FQNNGV. The CDR3 runs 15 residues. V dropped 3 bases and J dropped 4 bases, with 13 bases sitting between them. The CDR3 region has the DNA TGTGCCAGCAGCTTTGGAAGAGGGATGTACAATGAGCAGTTCTTC. This gives the protein CASSFGRGMYNEQFF.

The sample holds one count of this clonotype. V and J are TRBV5-1 and TRBJ2-5; D call uncertain. This CDR3 comprises 13 residues. V lost 6 bases and J 2 bases, leaving 11 bases between the germline ends. Germline CDR1 SGHRS, CDR2 YFSETQ. DNA for the CDR3: TGCGCCAGCAAAAGGTCAGAACAAGAGACCCAGTACTTC. Its translation is CASKRSEQETQYF.

This clonotype was counted between two and nine times. This chain joins TRBV12-3 or TRBV12-4 and TRBJ1-2; D may be TRBD1 (5 bases). This CDR3 spans 14 amino acids. V dropped 6 bases and J dropped 6 bases, with 17 bases sitting between them. The CDR3 loop reads CASRSGASGDGYTF. For the CDR3, the DNA is TGTGCCAGCAGATCCGGGGCATCCGGGGATGGCTACACCTTC.

V and J are TRBV12-3 or TRBV12-4 and TRBJ1-1, with D hard to call. The V end lost 6 bases, the J end lost 5 bases, and 19 bases lay between the germline ends. This CDR3 is 15 amino acids long. The CDR3 coding sequence is TGTGCCAGCAGACCAGACCCTATTTCGAGAACTGAAGCTTTCTTT. Translated, it gives CASRPDPISRTEAFF.

The CDR3 nucleotides are TGCAGTGCCCCCGGGGTCCCGGAAGAAAAACTGTTTTTT. Its protein is CSAPGVPEEKLFF. The chain uses TRBV20-1 and TRBJ1-4; D call uncertain. From germline, CDR1 is DFQATT and CDR2 SNEGSKA (reference sequence). This CDR3 comprises 13 residues. V gave up 6 bases and J gave up 8 bases, with 16 bases separating them.

This rearrangement joins TRBV29-1 to TRBJ2-7; perhaps TRBD1 as D (6 bases). The V end was cut by 6 bases, the J end by 6 bases, with 12 bases between. Germline values: CDR1 SQVTM, CDR2 ANQGSEA. This CDR3 spans 11 amino acids. CDR3 region: CSVAQGIEQYF. As DNA, the CDR3 is TGCAGCGTCGCTCAGGGGATCGAGCAGTACTTC.

The chain employs TRBV6-6 and TRBJ1-5; a weak D match, TRBD1 (6 bases). Germline values: CDR1 MNHNY, CDR2 SVGAGI (reference sequence). V was trimmed by 6 bases and J by 7 bases, leaving 19 bases between them. This CDR3 comprises 15 residues. The CDR3 reads CASSVGRARGQPQHF. The CDR3 DNA reads TGTGCCAGCAGCGTAGGACGGGCCAGGGGCCAGCCCCAGCATTTT.

This clonotype has only a few counts. The V and J genes are TRBV6-6 and TRBJ2-3; the D gene is possibly TRBD2 (5 bases). Trimming stripped 2 bases from V and 4 bases from J, with 13 bases between. Germline lookup yields CDR1 MNHNY and CDR2 SVGAGI (reference sequence). The CDR3 contains 15 residues. Here the CDR3 DNA reads TGTGCCAGCAGTTACGGGCTAGCTCGTTCAGATACGCAGTATTTT. Residues: CASSYGLARSDTQYF.

This clonotype has only a few counts. V gene TRBV29-1 combines with J gene TRBJ1-1; 10 bases agree with TRBD1. V shed 6 bases, J shed 3 bases, and the junction held 13 bases outside the gene matches. This CDR3 region has 16 residues. Germline CDR1 is SQVTM and CDR2 is ANQGSEA. This chain's CDR3 is CSVAGPFGTGDTEAFF. The CDR3, as DNA: TGCAGCGTCGCGGGGCCGTTCGGGACAGGGGACACTGAAGCTTTCTTT.

The chain is built from TRBV5-8 and TRBJ2-7; weak D call: TRBD1 (6 bases). Trimming removed 5 bases from V and 5 bases from J, with 17 bases in between. The CDR3 has 14 amino acids. Germline V lookup: CDR1 SGHTS, CDR2 YDEGEE. Here the CDR3 DNA reads TGTGCCAGCAGAAAGACAGGAGCACCCGACGAGCAGTACTTC. Translating it yields CASRKTGAPDEQYF.

This clonotype has just a few counts. The J gene is TRBJ2-5, the V gene TRBV7-8; TRBD2 agrees at 8 bases. CDR3 length equals 15 residues. CDR1 SGHVS and CDR2 FQNEAQ come from the germline V gene. Trimming removed 3 bases from V and 4 bases from J; junction bases left unmatched: 7. The CDR3 loop reads CASSFNRGGRETQYF. In DNA form, the CDR3 reads TGTGCCAGCAGCTTCAACCGGGGGGGCCGAGAGACCCAGTACTTC.

Comment on this clonotype: Possible read error: a much larger clone is one base away. This sequence joins TRBV29-1 and TRBJ2-1; D ambiguous. This CDR3 comprises 14 residues. Germline CDR1 SQVTM, CDR2 ANQGSEA. Trimming removed 6 bases from V and 1 base from J, with 13 bases in between. The DNA of the CDR3 is TGCAGCGTACGAGACTGGGGATCCTACAATGAGCAGTTCTTC. Its translation is CSVRDWGSYNEQFF.

V gene TRBV20-1 combines with J gene TRBJ1-1; the D gene is possibly TRBD1 (6 bases). V gave up 8 bases and J gave up 10 bases, with 20 bases separating them. Germline values: CDR1 DFQATT, CDR2 SNEGSKA (reference sequence). The CDR3 spans 12 residues. The CDR3, as DNA: TGCAGTCCCTCCACGTTACAGGGAGGAGCTTTCTTT. Translated: CSPSTLQGGAFF.

The chain combines TRBV9 with TRBJ1-1, with D uncertain. The length of the CDR3 is 15 residues. V lost 0 bases and J 1 base, leaving 10 bases between the germline ends. Germline V lookup: CDR1 SGDLS, CDR2 YYNGEE. CDR3 amino acids: CASSVEGTANTEAFF. CDR3 nucleotides: TGTGCCAGCAGCGTAGAGGGCACAGCGAACACTGAAGCTTTCTTT.